The 27 T cell receptor beta chains presented below share a single source sample, sequenced in a study of T cell responses to AZD1222 COVID-19 vaccine. Profiled with immunoSEQ multiplex PCR; TCRdb holds only in-frame clones, not every one. This table has approximately 140,000 clones, 80% to 90% appearing once. Specimen: peripheral blood, collected on day 0 of AZD1222 vaccination. All receptors come from an adult in good health.

Comments on this clone: A read error may produce the germline difference seen at one junction end. V usage is TRBV7-7 and J usage is TRBJ1-3, with 9 bases lining up with TRBD1. CDR3 length: 15 residues. Per the germline V gene, CDR1 is SSHAT and CDR2 is FNYEAQ (reference sequence). CDR3 loop: CASSLGQGSGNTIYF. For the CDR3, the DNA is TGTGCTAGCAGCTTGGGACAGGGTTCTGGAAACACCATATATTTT.

J is TRBJ1-6 and V is TRBV5-1; D is ambiguous. Per germline, CDR1 SGHRS and CDR2 YFSETQ. V lost 0 bases to trimming and J lost 8 bases, with 3 bases between them. The CDR3 sequence is 12 residues long. CDR3 sequence (DNA): TGCGCCAGCAGCTTGGGGGATTCACCCCTCCACTTT. Translation: CASSLGDSPLHF.

The chain recombines TRBV24-1 with TRBJ2-5, with D perhaps TRBD2 (7 bases). The V gene lost 12 bases and the J gene lost 3 bases, with 19 bases spanning the gap. The length of the CDR3 is 14 residues. CDR1 is KGHDR, CDR2 SFDVKD, per germline. For the CDR3, the DNA is TGTGCCTCGCGTGGCGGGGGCAAAGAAGAGACCCAGTACTTC. It encodes CASRGGGKEETQYF.

This chain connects TRBV4-3 to TRBJ1-5; 8 nucleotides align to TRBD1. The CDR3 contains 16 residues. With V trimmed by 2 bases and J by 4 bases, 7 bases remained unmatched. Germline V CDR1 and CDR2: LGHNA, YSLEER. The CDR3 DNA is TGCGCCAGCAGCCAAAGCTTACAGGGGGGTAATCAGCCCCAGCATTTT. Amino acid sequence: CASSQSLQGGNQPQHF.

The gene calls are TRBV11-2 and TRBJ2-7, with 7 bases identical to TRBD2. Germline V lookup: CDR1 SGHAT, CDR2 FQNNGV. This CDR3 has 16 residues. V lost 5 bases, J lost 6 bases, and 16 bases stayed unmatched. Here the CDR3 DNA reads TGTGCCAGCAGCGACTCCAACGGGGGGAATCCCTTCGAGCAGTACTTC. Its protein product is CASSDSNGGNPFEQYF.

The rearrangement joins TRBV6-5 to TRBJ1-5; D ambiguous. The CDR3 spans 14 residues. V lost 7 bases and J 1 base, leaving 11 bases between the germline ends. Germline V gives CDR1 MNHEY, CDR2 SVGAGI. The CDR3 bases are TGTGCCAGCACTCCTCCGGGGAGCAATCAGCCCCAGCATTTT. Protein sequence: CASTPPGSNQPQHF.

The chain combines TRBV24-1 with TRBJ1-6, with 7 bases lining up with TRBD1. Germline V lookup: CDR1 KGHDR, CDR2 SFDVKD. This CDR3 is 16 amino acids long. The trim removed 2 bases at V and 10 bases at J, leaving 10 bases unmatched. The CDR3 sequence: CATSDSRTGEGSPLHF. In nucleotides, the CDR3 is TGTGCCACCAGTGATTCTCGAACAGGGGAAGGATCACCCCTCCACTTT.

This clone has a single count. The chain uses TRBV12-3 or TRBV12-4 and TRBJ2-2; D not resolved. The CDR3 runs 12 residues. Trimming took 3 bases from V and 6 from J, leaving 5 bases between them. The CDR3 is CASSFKAGELFF. Here the CDR3 DNA reads TGTGCCAGCAGTTTTAAAGCCGGGGAGCTGTTTTTT.

CDR3 in DNA: TGTGCCAGCAGTGACGATTTGGATTCAGCAAGTAATGAGCAGTTCTTC. Amino acid sequence: CASSDDLDSASNEQFF. The chain recombines TRBV6-4 with TRBJ2-1, with no clear D. Germline CDR1 is MRHNA and CDR2 is SNTAGT. This CDR3 has 16 amino acids. The V and J ends lost 2 bases and 7 bases respectively, with 18 bases between them.

Turning to this clone: Distinct nucleotide sequences in the sample also encode this CDR3. The chain employs TRBV20-1 and TRBJ2-1; no reliable D call. CDR1 is DFQATT and CDR2 is SNEGSKA in the germline V gene (reference sequence). The CDR3 is 10 residues long. V lost 0 bases and J lost 7, with 1 base in between. This chain's CDR3 is CSARDNEQFF. The CDR3 coding sequence is TGCAGTGCTAGAGATAATGAGCAGTTCTTC.

This chain connects TRBV11-1 to TRBJ1-3, with a possible D match to TRBD1 (5 bases). CDR1 and CDR2 (germline): SGHAT, FQDESV (reference sequence). V lost 5 bases to trimming and J lost 0 bases, with 11 bases between them. CDR3 size: 15 residues. The CDR3 DNA is TGTGCCAGCAGCCTGGGACCGCACTCTGGAAACACCATATATTTT. Translated, it gives CASSLGPHSGNTIYF. The full variable domain, its missing parts supplied by reference TRBV11-1 and TRBJ1-3, is EAEVAQSPRYKITEKSQAVAFWCDPISGHATLYWYRQILGQGPELLVQFQDESVVDDSQLPKDRFSAERLKGVDSTLKIQPAELGDSAMYLCASSLGPHSGNTIYFGEGSWLTVV.

The chain links TRBV7-9 to TRBJ1-2, with D uncertain. Trimming removed 3 bases from V and 4 bases from J, with 9 bases in between. This CDR3 comprises 13 residues. Germline V CDR1 and CDR2: SEHNR, FQNEAQ (reference sequence). CDR3 sequence: CASSFAGIYGYTF. The DNA for the CDR3 is TGTGCCAGCAGCTTTGCGGGGATCTATGGCTACACCTTC. Based on the CDR3 plus reference TRBV7-9 and TRBJ1-2, the full variable domain is DTGVSQNPRHKITKRGQNVTFRCDPISEHNRLYWYRQTLGQGPEFLTYFQNEAQLEKSRLLSDRFSAERPKGSFSTLEIQRTEQGDSAMYLCASSFAGIYGYTFGSGTRLTVV.

The chain has TRBV7-2 and TRBJ1-5; D might be TRBD1 (5 bases). V gave up 5 bases and J gave up 7 bases, with 15 bases separating them. Germline V CDR1 and CDR2: SGHTA, FQGNSA. The CDR3 length is 14 residues. The CDR3 is CASSGGLPGQPQHF. DNA for the CDR3: TGTGCCAGCAGCGGGGGACTCCCGGGGCAGCCCCAGCATTTT.

The chain carries TRBV9 and TRBJ1-6; TRBD1 matches at 10 bases. CDR1 and CDR2 from the germline V gene are SGDLS and YYNGEE. After removal of 3 bases from V and 10 bases from J, the junction contained 4 bases not matched to a gene. There are 14 residues in the CDR3. The CDR3 loop is CASSGWTGGSPLHF. In DNA, the CDR3 is TGTGCCAGCAGCGGTTGGACAGGGGGATCACCCCTCCACTTT. Using reference TRBV9 and TRBJ1-6 for the parts outside the CDR3, the full variable domain is DSGVTQTPKHLITATGQRVTLRCSPRSGDLSVYWYQQSLDQGLQFLIQYYNGEERAKGNILERFSAQQFPDLHSELNLSSLELGDSALYFCASSGWTGGSPLHFGNGTRLTVT.

This chain joins TRBV9 and TRBJ1-1, with unresolved D. This CDR3 has 15 residues. Germline V lookup: CDR1 SGDLS, CDR2 YYNGEE. Deletions cut 4 bases from V and 6 bases from J, with 19 bases between. DNA for the CDR3: TGTGCCAGCAGCAGTAGGGAGGGCGCGGGTTCTGAAGCTTTCTTT. It is translated as CASSSREGAGSEAFF.

The chain carries TRBV7-2 and TRBJ2-7, with D unclear. Germline assignment: CDR1 SGHTA and CDR2 FQGNSA. The V and J ends lost 2 bases and 0 bases respectively, with 5 bases between them. The CDR3 contains 13 residues. The CDR3, as DNA: TGTGCCAGCAGCTTAACCCCCTCCTACGAGCAGTACTTC. Protein product: CASSLTPSYEQYF.

The CDR3 bases are TGTGCCAGCAGTCGACGGAACACTGAAGCTTTCTTT. Protein: CASSRRNTEAFF. The V and J genes are TRBV7-9 and TRBJ1-1; D is ambiguous. V was cut by 6 bases and J by 1 base, with 6 bases left in between. CDR1 and CDR2 (germline): SEHNR, FQNEAQ (reference sequence). The CDR3 runs 12 residues.

This rearrangement joins TRBV5-1 to TRBJ1-5; 9 nucleotides agree with TRBD1. V lost 6 bases to trimming and J lost 5 bases; unmatched junction nucleotides: 3. This CDR3 has 13 amino acids. Germline assignment: CDR1 SGHRS and CDR2 YFSETQ. The CDR3 region is CASIRDRDQPQHF. CDR3 nucleotide sequence: TGCGCCAGCATCCGGGACAGGGATCAGCCCCAGCATTTT.

The chain employs TRBV28 and TRBJ2-5, with D perhaps TRBD2 (6 bases). Germline V gives CDR1 MDHEN, CDR2 SYDVKM. The CDR3 consists of 15 residues. V lost 5 bases and J 2 bases, leaving 15 bases between the germline ends. The CDR3 region is CASSTKLGGQETQYF. In DNA form, the CDR3 reads TGTGCCAGCAGTACAAAATTGGGGGGACAAGAGACCCAGTACTTC.

The J gene is TRBJ2-2, the V gene TRBV9; no clear D. There are 12 residues in the CDR3. Germline CDR1 SGDLS, CDR2 YYNGEE. Trimming took 2 bases from V and 7 from J, leaving 6 bases between them. CDR3 sequence (DNA): TGTGCCAGCAGCGTCGGAAACGGGGAGCTGTTTTTT. Translation: CASSVGNGELFF. The full variable domain, rest sourced from reference TRBV9 and TRBJ2-2, is DSGVTQTPKHLITATGQRVTLRCSPRSGDLSVYWYQQSLDQGLQFLIQYYNGEERAKGNILERFSAQQFPDLHSELNLSSLELGDSALYFCASSVGNGELFFGEGSRLTVL.

The CDR3 coding sequence is TGTGCCAGCAGCCGTTTTTCGACAGGACGGAACAACATTCAGTACTTC. Amino acid sequence: CASSRFSTGRNNIQYF. V and J are TRBV3-1 (or the pseudogene TRBV3-2) and TRBJ2-4; D may be TRBD1 (6 bases). The V end lost 4 bases, the J end lost 7 bases, and 20 bases lay between the germline ends. CDR1 and CDR2 (germline): LGHDT, YNNKEL (reference sequence). There are 16 residues in the CDR3.

The gene calls are TRBV7-2 and TRBJ1-5; 10 nucleotides match TRBD1. With V trimmed by 2 bases and J by 3 bases, 10 bases remained unmatched. Germline assignment: CDR1 SGHTA and CDR2 FQGNSA. This CDR3 comprises 18 residues. The DNA for the CDR3 is TGTGCCAGCAGCTTAACGGGGACAGGGGCTATCAACAATCAGCCCCAGCATTTT. Translated, it gives CASSLTGTGAINNQPQHF.

Worth noting for this clone: At the DNA level, this CDR3 is encoded by other sequences in the same sample as well. The CDR3: CASSLPGNTIYF. The CDR3 DNA is TGTGCCAGCAGTTTGCCCGGAAACACCATATATTTT. The chain joins TRBV28 to TRBJ1-3; unclear D gene. The germline V and J ends were trimmed by 3 bases and 4 bases, with 4 bases remaining between them. The CDR3 runs to 12 residues. Germline V lookup: CDR1 MDHEN, CDR2 SYDVKM.

This chain links TRBV7-3 with TRBJ1-5; D ambiguous. V was pared by 2 bases and J by 6 bases, with 8 bases between. The germline gives CDR1 SGHTA, CDR2 FQGTGA. There are 13 residues in the CDR3. The CDR3 protein is CASSLFKGQPQHF. CDR3 in DNA: TGTGCCAGCAGCTTATTTAAGGGTCAGCCCCAGCATTTT.

The genes are TRBV6-8 and TRBJ2-7; 8 positions match TRBD1. The CDR3 has 15 amino acids. V lost 8 bases and J lost 0; bases outside the gene matches: 9. In germline, CDR1 is MNHGY, CDR2 SAAAGT. The CDR3 DNA follows: TGTGCCAGCGGGGACAGGAATCTATTCTCCTACGAGCAGTACTTC. Translating it yields CASGDRNLFSYEQYF.

The genes are TRBV5-6 and TRBJ2-1, with 7 bases that match TRBD2. V lost 4 bases, J lost 2 bases, and 9 bases stayed unmatched. The CDR3 totals 16 residues. The germline V gene encodes CDR1 SGHDT and CDR2 YYEEEE. CDR3 sequence reads: CASSPGGGIPYNEQFF. The CDR3, as DNA: TGTGCCAGCAGCCCGGGGGGAGGGATTCCCTACAATGAGCAGTTCTTC. Looking up the rest from reference TRBV5-6 and TRBJ2-1 gives the full variable domain: DAGVTQSPTHLIKTRGQQVTLRCSPKSGHDTVSWYQQALGQGPQFIFQYYEEEERQRGNFPDRFSGHQFPNYSSELNVNALLLGDSALYLCASSPGGGIPYNEQFFGPGTRLTVL.

The genes are TRBV6-6 and TRBJ1-5, with 7 bases identical to TRBD1. This CDR3 spans 14 amino acids. After removal of 7 bases from V and 7 bases from J, the junction contained 10 bases not matched to a gene. From germline, CDR1 is MNHNY and CDR2 SVGAGI (reference sequence). The CDR3 protein is CASNARQGRQPQHF. CDR3 coding DNA: TGTGCCAGCAACGCTCGACAGGGCAGGCAGCCCCAGCATTTT.